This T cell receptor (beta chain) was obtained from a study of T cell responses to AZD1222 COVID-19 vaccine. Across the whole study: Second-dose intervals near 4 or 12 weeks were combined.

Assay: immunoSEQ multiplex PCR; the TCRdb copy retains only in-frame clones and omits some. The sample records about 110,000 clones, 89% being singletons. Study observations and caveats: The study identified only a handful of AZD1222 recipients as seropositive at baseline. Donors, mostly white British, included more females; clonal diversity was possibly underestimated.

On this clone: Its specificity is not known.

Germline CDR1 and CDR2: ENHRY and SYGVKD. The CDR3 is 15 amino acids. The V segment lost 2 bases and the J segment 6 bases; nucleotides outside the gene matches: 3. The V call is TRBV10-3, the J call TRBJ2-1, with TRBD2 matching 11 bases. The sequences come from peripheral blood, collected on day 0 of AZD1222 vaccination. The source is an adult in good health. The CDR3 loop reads CAISETSGGLNEQFF. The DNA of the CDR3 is TGTGCCATCAGTGAGACTAGCGGGGGACTCAATGAGCAGTTCTTC.